The 9 T cell receptor beta chains given below trace back to one sample, sequenced in a study of OX40 agonist ivuxolimab in advanced cancers. Data came from immunoSEQ multiplex PCR; TCRdb stores just in-frame clones and leaves some out. The sample lists about 21,000 clones, more than 75% seen once, with 7.5% to 10% in the top ten. Sequencing used CD4+ or CD8+ T cells sorted from blood, obtained in a trial of the OX40 agonist ivuxolimab. The receptors originated from an adult with an advanced solid tumor such as melanoma, head and neck, liver or kidney cancer.

The rearrangement links TRBV9 to TRBJ2-5; the D is unclear. The germline V and J ends were trimmed by 0 bases and 3 bases, with 12 bases remaining between them. Germline CDR1 is SGDLS and CDR2 is YYNGEE. This CDR3 region has 15 residues. The CDR3 nucleotides read TGTGCCAGCAGCGTAGATGCTAGGGTGAAAGAGACCCAGTACTTC. Translated: CASSVDARVKETQYF.

The rearrangement joins TRBV5-1 to TRBJ2-7; D call uncertain. V lost 0 bases to trimming and J lost 2 bases, with 9 bases between them. Per the germline V gene, CDR1 is SGHRS and CDR2 is YFSETQ. This CDR3 has 14 residues. The CDR3 DNA follows: TGCGCCAGCAGCTTGGATGTCTCCACCTACGAGCAGTACTTC. Translated, it gives CASSLDVSTYEQYF.

The V and J genes are TRBV7-9 and TRBJ2-5; 9 nucleotides align to TRBD2. The J call is uncertain, as TRBJ2-7 better fits the DNA end. This CDR3 has 13 amino acids. Germline lookup yields CDR1 SEHNR and CDR2 FQNEAQ (reference sequence). Here the CDR3 reads CASSRGLAGEQYF. The CDR3 coding sequence is TGTGCCAGCAGCCGGGGACTAGCAGGCGAGCAGTACTTC.

The chain combines TRBV19 with TRBJ2-7; no reliable D call. The CDR3 has 15 amino acids. V shed 3 bases and J shed 0 bases, with 12 bases lying between them. Germline CDR1 and CDR2: LNHDA and SQIVND (reference sequence). CDR3 coding DNA: TGTGCCAGTAGTATCGGGCTTAGTCCCTCCTACGAGCAGTACTTC. Protein product: CASSIGLSPSYEQYF.

The chain recombines TRBV9 with TRBJ2-3; 8 bases are shared with TRBD2. There are 16 residues in the CDR3. J lost 0 bases, V lost 4 bases, and 7 bases had no gene match. The V gene's germline CDR1 is SGDLS and CDR2 YYNGEE. CDR3 loop: CASSILAGSSTDTQYF. Written as DNA, the CDR3 is TGTGCCAGCAGCATTTTAGCGGGGTCAAGCACAGATACGCAGTATTTT.

This clone has only a few counts. As DNA, the CDR3 is TGTGCCTGGACCGATGGTTGGGACAGGGTGGTCTACGAGCAGTACTTC. Translation gives CAWTDGWDRVVYEQYF. The rearrangement links TRBV30 to TRBJ2-7; 9 nucleotides line up with TRBD1. The germline gives CDR1 GTSNPN, CDR2 SVGIG (reference sequence). Losses at the gene ends were 4 bases for V and 3 bases for J; bases not matched to a gene: 13. This CDR3 spans 16 amino acids. Filled out from reference TRBV30 and TRBJ2-7, the complete variable domain reads SQTIHQWPATLVQPVGSPLSLECTVEGTSNPNLYWYRQAAGRGLQLLFYSVGIGQISSEVPQNLSASRPQDRQFILSSKKLLLSDSGFYLCAWTDGWDRVVYEQYFGPGTRLTVT.

V and J are TRBV28 and TRBJ1-2, with TRBD1 matching 7 bases. CDR1 and CDR2 from the germline V gene are MDHEN and SYDVKM. J lost 2 bases, V lost 9 bases, and 9 bases had no gene match. CDR3 length: 14 residues. CDR3 sequence (DNA): TGTGCCAGTCAAGGACAGGCCTACAACTATGGCTACACCTTC. Translating it yields CASQGQAYNYGYTF.

J is TRBJ2-1 and V is TRBV9; 7 bases line up with TRBD1. Germline V lookup: CDR1 SGDLS, CDR2 YYNGEE. The CDR3 length is 15 residues. J gave up 4 bases and V 0 bases, and 4 bases lay outside the gene matches. The CDR3 spells CASSVEGARYNEQFF. The DNA of the CDR3 is TGTGCCAGCAGCGTAGAGGGGGCGCGGTACAATGAGCAGTTCTTC.

The chain uses TRBV5-6 and TRBJ1-2; D is undetermined. Germline lookup yields CDR1 SGHDT and CDR2 YYEEEE. CDR3 length equals 14 residues. V was shortened by 2 bases and J by 2 bases, with 10 bases between the two germline ends. Written as DNA, the CDR3 is TGTGCCAGCAGCTTCCAGGTCCCCAACTATGGCTACACCTTC. This codes for CASSFQVPNYGYTF.